These 26 T cell receptor beta chains share one sample of origin, sequenced in a study of Ad26.COV2.S vaccination and SARS-CoV-2 variants. Clones were sequenced by immunoSEQ multiplex PCR, and TCRdb holds only the in-frame ones, with some missing. The profile shows about 410,000 clones, about nine tenths of them singletons. Treatment described: some 20 received Ad26.COV2.S at low or high dose, single or two shots; about five received placebo; per-sample allocation not given. Collection of the samples took place on day 63 after the first injection of vaccine or placebo. The source was peripheral blood, collected in a trial of Ad26.COV2.S vaccine versus placebo. The receptors were sampled from a person between 18 and 59 years old who received the Ad26.COV2.S COVID-19 vaccine or a placebo.

This clone was seen a few times. The CDR3 reads CASSPTERYGYTF. The CDR3 bases are TGTGCCAGCAGTCCCACGGAACGGTATGGCTACACCTTC. The chain has TRBV27 and TRBJ1-2; no clear D gene. V gave up 5 bases and J gave up 5 bases, with 12 bases separating them. Germline V gene sequence: CDR1 MNHEY, CDR2 SMNVEV (reference sequence). The CDR3 sequence is 13 residues long.

V gene TRBV15 combines with J gene TRBJ1-6; D is unresolved. From germline, CDR1 is LNHNV and CDR2 YYDKDF (reference sequence). CDR3 size: 13 residues. V gave up 1 base and J gave up 10 bases, with 8 bases separating them. CDR3 residues: CATSRVDDSPLHF. The DNA of the CDR3 is TGTGCCACCAGCAGAGTCGACGACTCACCCCTCCACTTT.

This rearrangement joins TRBV30 to TRBJ2-1; 8 nucleotides match TRBD1. V shed 8 bases, J shed 2 bases, and the junction held 11 bases outside the gene matches. CDR1 is GTSNPN and CDR2 is SVGIG in the germline V gene (reference sequence). This CDR3 is built from 15 residues. CDR3 region: CARTQGASAYNEQFF. The DNA of the CDR3 is TGTGCCCGAACCCAGGGGGCTAGCGCCTACAATGAGCAGTTCTTC.

The rearrangement uses TRBV5-5 and TRBJ2-5, with unresolved D. Germline values: CDR1 SGHKS, CDR2 YYEKEE (reference sequence). Trimming removed 4 bases from V and 1 base from J, with 8 bases in between. CDR3 length: 13 residues. The CDR3 nucleotides are TGTGCCAGCAGCCGTGGCAGCCAAGAGACCCAGTACTTC. Its translation: CASSRGSQETQYF.

The rearrangement uses TRBV5-1 and TRBJ2-7; D gene ambiguous. V was clipped by 0 bases and J by 2 bases, with 6 bases between them. This CDR3 has 13 residues. The germline V gene encodes CDR1 SGHRS and CDR2 YFSETQ. CDR3 loop: CASSLDLPYEQYF. CDR3 sequence (DNA): TGCGCCAGCAGCTTGGATCTCCCCTACGAGCAGTACTTC.

The rearrangement uses TRBV6-4 and TRBJ2-3, with D perhaps assigned TRBD1 or TRBD2 (5 bases each). The CDR3 loop spans 15 amino acids. The germline V gene has CDR1 MRHNA and CDR2 SNTAGT. Trimming cost V 0 bases and J 6 bases, with 13 bases left between them. CDR3 sequence: CASSDSTGTADTQYF. The CDR3 DNA is TGTGCCAGCAGTGACTCGACGGGGACCGCCGATACGCAGTATTTT.

The genes are TRBV4-3 and TRBJ2-7; D might be TRBD1 (6 bases). Germline CDR1 reads LGHNA; CDR2 reads YSLEER. This CDR3 has 16 amino acids. V lost 4 bases, J lost 6 bases, and 22 bases lay in between. This CDR3 reads CASSRFRTGEGGEQYF. The CDR3 bases are TGCGCCAGCAGCCGGTTCCGGACGGGCGAAGGGGGCGAGCAGTACTTC.

The chain uses TRBV7-2 and TRBJ2-1; 12 positions match TRBD2. CDR3 length: 16 amino acids. V lost 2 bases, J lost 6 bases, and 5 bases stayed unmatched. Germline V CDR1 and CDR2: SGHTA, FQGNSA. The CDR3 DNA follows: TGTGCCAGCAGCTTAATGTTACTAGCGGGAGGCAATGAGCAGTTCTTC. Its protein is CASSLMLLAGGNEQFF.

The rearrangement uses TRBV4-2 and TRBJ1-6; D might be TRBD1 (6 bases). V shed 1 base and J shed 6 bases, with 13 bases lying between them. CDR3 length equals 16 residues. The germline V gene has CDR1 LGHNA and CDR2 YNFKEQ. The CDR3 nucleotides read TGTGCCAGCAGCCAAGGAGACAGGATGTTTAATTCACCCCTCCACTTT. It is translated as CASSQGDRMFNSPLHF.

The chain is built from TRBV2 and TRBJ2-7; no firm D call. The germline V gene encodes CDR1 SNHLY and CDR2 FYNNEI. The CDR3 is made up of 13 amino acids. Deletions cut 3 bases from V and 2 bases from J, with 8 bases between. The CDR3 DNA is TGTGCCAGCAGTGATGGACCGGCCTACGAGCAGTACTTC. Its translation: CASSDGPAYEQYF.

This clone was observed a handful of times. The chain's CDR3 is CASSQVGGEQFF. CDR3 DNA: TGTGCCAGCAGTCAGGTTGGGGGTGAGCAGTTCTTC. This chain uses TRBV6-5 with TRBJ2-1, with D possibly being TRBD1 or TRBD2 (5 bases each). Germline lookup yields CDR1 MNHEY and CDR2 SVGAGI. The CDR3 has 12 amino acids. Trimming pared 5 bases from V and 9 bases from J, leaving 11 bases between.

The chain combines TRBV15 with TRBJ2-7, with 8 bases matching TRBD2. CDR3 length equals 15 residues. Germline V gene sequence: CDR1 LNHNV, CDR2 YYDKDF (reference sequence). V dropped 3 bases and J dropped 4; count of bases not matched to a gene: 8. In DNA form, the CDR3 reads TGTGCCACCAGCAGCCGGATAGCGGGATTGTACGAGCAGTACTTC. It codes for CATSSRIAGLYEQYF. The full variable domain, its missing parts supplied by reference TRBV15 and TRBJ2-7, is DAMVIQNPRYQVTQFGKPVTLSCSQTLNHNVMYWYQQKSSQAPKLLFHYYDKDFNNEADTPDNFQSRRPNTSFCFLDIRSPGLGDTAMYLCATSSRIAGLYEQYFGPGTRLTVT.

This sequence joins TRBV28 and TRBJ1-3; a possible D gene is TRBD1 (5 bases). The CDR3 consists of 15 residues. In germline, CDR1 is MDHEN, CDR2 SYDVKM. Trimming stripped 1 base from V and 2 bases from J, with 9 bases between. The CDR3 protein is CASSLSRGTGNTIYF. As DNA, the CDR3 is TGTGCCAGCAGTTTATCGAGGGGAACTGGAAACACCATATATTTT.

V is TRBV6-1 and J is TRBJ1-5; D is unclear. The CDR3 contains 14 residues. V was pared by 2 bases and J by 2 bases, with 7 bases between. The germline V gene encodes CDR1 MNHNS and CDR2 SASEGT. The CDR3 bases are TGTGCCAGCAGTGAATCCGGGGGCAATCAGCCCCAGCATTTT. Encoded protein: CASSESGGNQPQHF.

This CDR3 is CAISERSEGGYTF. The CDR3 nucleotides are TGTGCCATCAGTGAGCGAAGTGAGGGGGGCTACACCTTC. The chain carries TRBV10-3 and TRBJ1-2, with D maybe TRBD1 (5 bases). This CDR3 is 13 amino acids long. Germline CDR1 and CDR2: ENHRY and SYGVKD. Trimming pared 2 bases from V and 8 bases from J, leaving 12 bases between.

The chain combines TRBV5-5 with TRBJ1-5; 7 bases fit TRBD1. Trimming removed 2 bases from V and 0 bases from J; junction bases left unmatched: 5. CDR1 SGHKS and CDR2 YYEKEE come from the germline V gene (reference sequence). The CDR3 is 16 amino acids. The chain's CDR3 is CASSFGTAYSNQPQHF. CDR3 sequence (DNA): TGTGCCAGCAGCTTCGGGACAGCCTATAGCAATCAGCCCCAGCATTTT.

This clone was observed once. The chain uses TRBV7-2 and TRBJ2-2; D gene ambiguous. Germline assignment: CDR1 SGHTA and CDR2 FQGNSA. This CDR3 is built from 13 residues. With 5 bases removed from V and 6 bases from J, the gap between germline ends came to 10 bases. The CDR3 DNA reads as TGTGCCAGCAGCCCCTACATGGCCGGGGAGCTGTTTTTT. Protein: CASSPYMAGELFF. The full variable domain, completed using reference TRBV7-2 and TRBJ2-2, is GAGVSQSPSNKVTEKGKDVELRCDPISGHTALYWYRQSLGQGLEFLIYFQGNSAPDKSGLPSDRFSAERTGGSVSTLTIQRTQQEDSAVYLCASSPYMAGELFFGEGSRLTVL.

The chain is built from TRBV30 and TRBJ2-3; D is unclear. The germline V and J ends were trimmed by 3 bases and 7 bases, with 11 bases remaining between them. CDR1 is GTSNPN, CDR2 SVGIG, per germline (reference sequence). The CDR3 spans 12 residues. CDR3 nucleotides: TGTGCCTGGAGCGGTGTGTTGAATACGCAGTATTTT. Translation: CAWSGVLNTQYF.

The chain combines TRBV7-9 with TRBJ2-7, with TRBD1 as a possible D gene (6 bases). There are 15 residues in the CDR3. The germline gives CDR1 SEHNR, CDR2 FQNEAQ (reference sequence). Trimming stripped 3 bases from V and 5 bases from J, with 17 bases between. Here the CDR3 reads CASSFTGTYWNEQYF. The CDR3 nucleotides read TGTGCCAGCAGCTTCACCGGGACATATTGGAACGAGCAGTACTTC.

The chain combines TRBV5-4 with TRBJ1-2; D gene unclear. V was pared by 4 bases and J by 3 bases, with 16 bases between. CDR1 is SGHNT and CDR2 is YYREEE in the germline V gene (reference sequence). The CDR3 runs to 15 residues. This CDR3 is CASSLEGRKDYGYTF. In nucleotides, the CDR3 is TGTGCCAGCAGCCTAGAGGGCAGGAAGGACTATGGCTACACCTTC.

This clone was picked up many times. The chain links TRBV12-3 or TRBV12-4 to TRBJ1-1; no clear D gene. The CDR3 totals 12 residues. The V end was cut by 2 bases, the J end by 9 bases, with 10 bases between. This CDR3 is CASSLNLGKAFF. CDR3 DNA sequence: TGTGCCAGCAGTTTAAATCTGGGGAAAGCTTTCTTT.

The rearrangement joins TRBV5-1 to TRBJ2-7, with 16 positions matching TRBD2. Germline assignment: CDR1 SGHRS and CDR2 YFSETQ. The trim removed 2 bases at V and 0 bases at J, leaving 2 bases unmatched. CDR3 length: 17 residues. The CDR3 sequence is CASSLGTSGRASYEQYF. CDR3 nucleotide sequence: TGCGCCAGCAGCTTAGGGACTAGCGGGAGGGCCTCCTACGAGCAGTACTTC.

The rearrangement links TRBV23-1 to TRBJ2-7; 9 bases fit TRBD1. TRBV23-1 is flagged as an ORF with uncertain function. The CDR3 contains 13 residues. V shed 7 bases, J shed 4 bases, and the junction held 5 bases outside the gene matches. The CDR3 DNA reads TGCGCCAGCAAGGAACAGGGGGCTTACGAGCAGTACTTC. It specifies CASKEQGAYEQYF.

Concerning this clone: Other DNA sequences in this sample translate to the same CDR3. The chain is built from TRBV3-1 (or the pseudogene TRBV3-2) and TRBJ1-3; TRBD1 might be the D (5 bases). The length of the CDR3 is 15 residues. Deletions cut 5 bases from V and 5 bases from J, with 16 bases between. Germline CDR1 LGHDT, CDR2 YNNKEL (reference sequence). The DNA for the CDR3 is TGTGCCAGCAGCTCGGTAGGGGACTTGAGAAACACCATATATTTT. Residues: CASSSVGDLRNTIYF.

The gene calls are TRBV30 and TRBJ2-7; D is possibly TRBD2 (5 bases). The germline V gene has CDR1 GTSNPN and CDR2 SVGIG (reference sequence). This CDR3 comprises 14 residues. V gave up 5 bases and J gave up 0 bases, with 14 bases separating them. CDR3 sequence reads: CAWVLAGHSYEQYF. The CDR3 DNA follows: TGTGCCTGGGTATTGGCGGGTCACTCCTACGAGCAGTACTTC.

The genes are TRBV4-2 and TRBJ2-3, with a weak D call TRBD2 (6 bases). V was cut by 0 bases and J by 4 bases, with 11 bases left in between. CDR1 and CDR2 from the germline V gene are LGHNA and YNFKEQ. The CDR3 totals 15 residues. The CDR3 bases are TGTGCCAGCAGCCAAGATTTACTAGCAGCAGATACGCAGTATTTT. Protein: CASSQDLLAADTQYF.